This T cell receptor (beta chain) was retrieved from a study of beta chain features in type 1 diabetes. Reverse transcribing all isolated RNA meant expressed TCRB transcripts were sequenced. Profiled with immunoSEQ multiplex PCR; TCRdb holds only in-frame clones, not every one. The data contain around 250,000 clones, roughly an eighth of them seen just once; the ten biggest clones take up 0.017%. Broader study findings: A moderate, significant TCRB CDR3 shortening appeared in type 1 diabetes across four CD4+ subsets. The VDJ junctions of type 1 diabetes patients carried fewer insertions and more deletions.

CDR3 size: 11 residues. Germline V gives CDR1 MDHEN, CDR2 SYDVKM. V lost 2 bases and J lost 10, with 6 bases in between. This clone turned up a few times. Its antigen is as yet unknown. Sequencing was performed on naive CD4+ T cells from blood. This sequence was found in a man aged 25-45 years with type 1 diabetes. The genes are TRBV28 and TRBJ2-1; D gene ambiguous. CDR3 loop: CASSLGLEQFF. The CDR3 DNA reads as TGTGCCAGCAGTTTAGGCTTGGAGCAGTTCTTC.